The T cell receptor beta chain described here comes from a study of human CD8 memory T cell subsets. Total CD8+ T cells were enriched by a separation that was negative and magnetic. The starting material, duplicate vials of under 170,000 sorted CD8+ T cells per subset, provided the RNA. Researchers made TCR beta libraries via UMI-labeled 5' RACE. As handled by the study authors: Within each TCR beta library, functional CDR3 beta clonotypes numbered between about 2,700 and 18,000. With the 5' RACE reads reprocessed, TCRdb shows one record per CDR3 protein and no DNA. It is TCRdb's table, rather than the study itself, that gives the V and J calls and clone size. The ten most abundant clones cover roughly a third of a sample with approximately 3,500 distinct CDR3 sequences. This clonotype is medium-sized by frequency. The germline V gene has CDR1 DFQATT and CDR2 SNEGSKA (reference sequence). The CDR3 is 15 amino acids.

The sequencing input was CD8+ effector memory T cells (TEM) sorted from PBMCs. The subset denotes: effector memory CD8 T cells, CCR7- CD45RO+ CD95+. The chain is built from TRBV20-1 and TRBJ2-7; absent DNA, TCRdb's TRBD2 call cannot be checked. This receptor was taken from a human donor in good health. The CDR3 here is CSARDKREATYEQYF.